This TCR beta chain was captured in a study of identical twins. Broader study findings: Among beta out-of-frame sequences, excess sharing between twins appeared weaker. Out-of-frame alpha sequences common to twins were enriched for low generation probability.

Through template switching, a universal primer site was introduced, and the cDNA contained unique molecular identifiers. TCRdb reprocessed the 5' RACE reads via MiXCR and lists one record per CDR3 protein. The data hold approximately 630,000 distinct CDR3 sequences, with under 8.5% observed a single time. This clonotype was counted many times. Antigen unknown. V was trimmed by 1 base and J by 0 bases, leaving 5 bases between them. The CDR3 is made up of 14 amino acids. CDR1 and CDR2 from the germline V gene are SGHRS and YFSETQ. This sample was shared with a second study, whose subject was yellow fever vaccine responses in identical twins. This second report adds: Vaccine-induced T cell responses in twins were reportedly observed to appear partly convergent, partly personalized.

The rearrangement joins TRBV5-1 to TRBJ2-1, with unresolved D. Material for sequencing was PBMCs. This receptor was taken from a young woman in good health. The CDR3 spells CASSLLSSYNEQFF. DNA for the CDR3: TGCGCCAGCAGCTTGCTAAGCTCCTACAATGAGCAGTTCTTC.